Sequencing of this T cell receptor beta chain was carried out in a study of T cell responses to AZD1222 COVID-19 vaccine. General study findings and limits: Just five or six AZD1222 recipients tested seropositive at baseline. Two AZD1222 doses significantly raised spike-specific TCR breadth and depth over controls. Females made up more of the donors, who were largely white British, and clonal diversity may have come out too low.

Here immunoSEQ multiplex PCR was the method, and the copy in TCRdb shows in-frame clones only, minus some. The sample holds some 180,000 clones; approximately 92% are singletons and the top ten take about 1%. Concerning this clone: Its cognate antigen is unknown.

V was clipped by 4 bases and J by 5 bases, with 11 bases between them. The CDR3 is 13 residues long. The germline CDR1 and CDR2 sequences are SGHRS and YFSETQ. The rearrangement uses TRBV5-1 and TRBJ2-3; no definite D call. Sequencing was performed on peripheral blood, taken 28 days after the second dose of the MenACWY control vaccine. This TCR was sampled from an adult who received the MenACWY meningococcal vaccine as a control. This CDR3 reads CASSLAAIDTQYF. The DNA of the CDR3 is TGCGCCAGCAGCCTGGCAGCGATAGATACGCAGTATTTT.